Listed here is a single T cell receptor beta chain. Its antigen remains unidentified. Base quality data are lacking; no much larger clone is found one base away. These data come from a study of Ad26.COV2.S vaccination and SARS-CoV-2 variants (dated by TCRdb to the early 2020s). Turning to the overall study: Vaccine-arm donors were drawn from COV1001, a multicentre, randomized, double-blind, placebo-controlled phase I-IIa trial of Ad26.COV2.S in healthy adults. Ad26.COV2.S was administered intramuscularly at a dose of 5x10^10 or 1x10^11 viral particles, either as one shot or as two shots given 56 days apart. TCRbeta repertoire sequencing served as the tool for gauging how specific and how broad the SARS-CoV-2-reactive T cell receptors were following Ad26.COV2.S vaccination. A total of about 30 samples were included in the TCR-sequenced set, comprising roughly 19 Ad26.COV2.S vaccine recipients, 5 placebo recipients and 8 SARS-CoV-2 convalescent individuals. Participants in the trial were split at random into five groups of five each, receiving low-dose or high-dose Ad26.COV2.S once or twice, or else placebo on both occasions. Investigators did not know the trial group allocation while performing experiments and assessing outcomes. The paper as a whole reports these results and caveats: The study lacked the statistical power to compare responses across vaccine doses or regimens. Substantial breadth of spike-specific CD8+ and CD4+ T cell responses was reported after vaccination. Vaccine and placebo recipients had comparable non-spike TCR breadth, which fits with the vaccine containing only spike. According to the authors, total T cell responses may have been underestimated by the TCR breadth and depth analyses. Higher spike-specific TCR breadth was observed in Ad26.COV2.S recipients than in placebo recipients (P = 0.0014).

The label giving this sample's treatment or condition can be read as: roughly 19 received Ad26.COV2.S at low or high dose, single or two shots; about 5 received placebo; per-sample allocation not given. Repertoires of vaccine and placebo recipients were sequenced from samples taken on day 63 after the first injection. Cohort 1b enrolled about two dozen adults aged 18-55 years at a single site in Boston, USA, between 29 July and 7 August 2020. Ad26.COV2.S was a replication-incompetent adenovirus type 26 vector that expressed a prefusion-stabilized SARS-CoV-2 spike protein derived from the original Wuhan strain. CDR1 and CDR2 (GTSNPN, SVGIG) derive from the germline V gene (reference sequence). The junction carries 11 bases between V and J, which are trimmed by 4 bases and 9 bases respectively. From the cysteine through the phenylalanine, the CDR3 covers 11 amino acids. The entry retains the CDR3 DNA only, 33 bases that are in frame from base 1.

TCRbeta CDR3 regions were sequenced with the immunoSEQ Assay. After extraction, genomic DNA underwent amplification by bias-controlled multiplex PCR, followed by high-throughput sequencing. On the study's bioinformatics: To quantify the absolute abundance of each unique TCRbeta CDR3 region, sequences were collapsed and filtered. T cell fraction was estimated by normalizing TCRbeta template counts to usable DNA, which was measured by amplifying reference genes present in all nucleated cells. Repertoire TCRs were annotated as SARS-CoV-2-specific when V gene, CDR3 amino acid sequence and J gene were exactly matched to a known reactive TCR set. The reference SARS-CoV-2 TCR set came from MIRA and was filtered for enrichment in COVID-19-positive ImmuneCODE repertoires, removing public or cross-reactive TCRs. Using the MIRA antigens, annotated TCRs were further analysed by specific ORF or by position within an ORF. Depth was the summed frequency of annotated unique rearrangements, while breadth was defined as annotated unique rearrangements over total unique productive rearrangements. Group comparisons of TCR breadth used two-sided Wilcoxon rank-sum tests. Held by TCRdb, this immuneACCESS table contains in-frame sequences only and omits some clones. Under half of the omission traces to an unresolved V gene where checked; the cause of the rest is unknown. The DNA was the basis for D and trimming; V, J and clone size are from that table. In all, the sample holds about 410,000 clones, and about 88% of those were seen once. Under 2% of the sample is held by the ten biggest clonotypes.

The sequence is built from TRBV30 and TRBJ2-3; the D segment could be TRBD2, given 6 matching bases. Source: peripheral blood, taken in a trial of Ad26.COV2.S vaccine versus placebo. The source is a person aged 18 to 59 who received the Ad26.COV2.S COVID-19 vaccine or a placebo. At the DNA level, the sequence is TGTGCCTGGACCGCTCGGGAGACGCAGTATTTT. Its product reads: CAWTARETQYF.